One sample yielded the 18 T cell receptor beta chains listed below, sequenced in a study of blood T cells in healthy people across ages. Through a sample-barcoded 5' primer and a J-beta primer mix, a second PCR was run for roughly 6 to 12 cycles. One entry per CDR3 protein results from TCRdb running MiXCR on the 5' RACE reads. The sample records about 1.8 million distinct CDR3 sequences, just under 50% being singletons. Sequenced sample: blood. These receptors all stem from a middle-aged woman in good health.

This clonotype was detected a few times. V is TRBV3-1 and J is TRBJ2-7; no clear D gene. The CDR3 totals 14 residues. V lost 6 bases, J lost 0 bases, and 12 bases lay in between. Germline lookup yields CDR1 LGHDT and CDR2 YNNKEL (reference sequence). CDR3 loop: CASSGPISSYEQYF. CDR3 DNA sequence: TGTGCCAGCAGTGGGCCTATTTCCTCCTACGAGCAGTACTTC.

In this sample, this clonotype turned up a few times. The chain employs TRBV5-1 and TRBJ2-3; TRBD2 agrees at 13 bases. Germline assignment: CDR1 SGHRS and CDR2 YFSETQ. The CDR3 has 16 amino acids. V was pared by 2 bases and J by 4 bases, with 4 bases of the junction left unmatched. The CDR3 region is CASSLQTSGGSDTQYF. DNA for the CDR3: TGCGCCAGCAGCTTACAGACTAGCGGGGGGTCAGATACGCAGTATTTT. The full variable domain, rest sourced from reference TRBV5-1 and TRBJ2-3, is KAGVTQTPRYLIKTRGQQVTLSCSPISGHRSVSWYQQTPGQGLQFLFEYFSETQRNKGNFPGRFSGRQFSNSRSEMNVSTLELGDSALYLCASSLQTSGGSDTQYFGPGTRLTVL.

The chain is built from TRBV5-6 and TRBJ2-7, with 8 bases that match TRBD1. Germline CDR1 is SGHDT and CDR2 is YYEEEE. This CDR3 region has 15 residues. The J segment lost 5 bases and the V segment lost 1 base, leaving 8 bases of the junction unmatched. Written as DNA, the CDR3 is TGTGCCAGCAGCTTGAAAGACAGGGGATATAACGAGCAGTACTTC. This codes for CASSLKDRGYNEQYF.

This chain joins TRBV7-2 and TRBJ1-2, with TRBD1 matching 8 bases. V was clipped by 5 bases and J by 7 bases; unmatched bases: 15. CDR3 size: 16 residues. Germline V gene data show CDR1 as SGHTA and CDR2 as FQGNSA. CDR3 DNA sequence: TGTGCCAGCAGCCCGCACGGGGGTATTACAGGGGGTGGCTACACCTTC. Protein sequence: CASSPHGGITGGGYTF. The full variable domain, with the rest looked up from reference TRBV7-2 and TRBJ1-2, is GAGVSQSPSNKVTEKGKDVELRCDPISGHTALYWYRQSLGQGLEFLIYFQGNSAPDKSGLPSDRFSAERTGGSVSTLTIQRTQQEDSAVYLCASSPHGGITGGGYTFGSGTRLTVV.

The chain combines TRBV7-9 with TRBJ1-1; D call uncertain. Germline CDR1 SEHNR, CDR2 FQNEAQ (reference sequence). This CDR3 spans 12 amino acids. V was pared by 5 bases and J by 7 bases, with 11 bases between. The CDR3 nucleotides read TGTGCCAGCAGCGCAGCGGAGTTTGAAGCTTTCTTT. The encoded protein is CASSAAEFEAFF.

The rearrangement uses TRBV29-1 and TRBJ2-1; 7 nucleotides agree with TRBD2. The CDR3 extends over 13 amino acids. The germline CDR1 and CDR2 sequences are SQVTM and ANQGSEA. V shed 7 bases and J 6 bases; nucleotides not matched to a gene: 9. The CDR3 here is CSGGGNPSNEQFF. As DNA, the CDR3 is TGCAGCGGGGGGGGGAACCCATCCAATGAGCAGTTCTTC.

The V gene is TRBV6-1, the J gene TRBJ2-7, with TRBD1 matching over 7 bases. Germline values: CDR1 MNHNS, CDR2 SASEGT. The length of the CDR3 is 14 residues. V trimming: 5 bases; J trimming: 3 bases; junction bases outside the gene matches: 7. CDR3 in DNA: TGTGCCAGCAGTCACCAGGGACAGTTCTACGAGCAGTACTTC. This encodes CASSHQGQFYEQYF.

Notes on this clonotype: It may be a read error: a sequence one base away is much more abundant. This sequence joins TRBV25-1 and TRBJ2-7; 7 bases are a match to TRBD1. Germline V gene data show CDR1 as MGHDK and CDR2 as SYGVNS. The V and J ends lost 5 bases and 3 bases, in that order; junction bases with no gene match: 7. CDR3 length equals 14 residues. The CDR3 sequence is CASSIRGQSYEQYF. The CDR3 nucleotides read TGTGCCAGCAGTATCCGGGGACAGAGCTACGAGCAGTACTTC.

The CDR3 reads CASSYPNAPYNEQFF. CDR3 nucleotide sequence: TGTGCCAGCAGTTACCCAAACGCCCCTTACAATGAGCAGTTCTTC. The V call is TRBV6-2 or TRBV6-3, the J call TRBJ2-1; D ambiguous. Germline V gives CDR1 MNHEY, CDR2 SVGEGT. This CDR3 is built from 15 residues. V lost 2 bases to trimming and J lost 4 bases, with 12 bases between them.

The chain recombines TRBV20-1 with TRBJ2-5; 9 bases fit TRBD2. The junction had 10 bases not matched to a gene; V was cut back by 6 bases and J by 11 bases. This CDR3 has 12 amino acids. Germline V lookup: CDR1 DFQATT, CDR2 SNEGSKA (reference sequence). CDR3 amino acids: CSATTSGGQQYF. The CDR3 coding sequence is TGCAGTGCCACGACTAGCGGAGGCCAGCAGTACTTC.

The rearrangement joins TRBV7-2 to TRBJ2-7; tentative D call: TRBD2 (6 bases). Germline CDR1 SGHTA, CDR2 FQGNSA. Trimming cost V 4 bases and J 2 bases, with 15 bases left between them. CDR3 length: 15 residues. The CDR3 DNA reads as TGTGCCAGCAGCTCGAAGACTAGTCTGACCTACGAGCAGTACTTC. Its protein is CASSSKTSLTYEQYF.

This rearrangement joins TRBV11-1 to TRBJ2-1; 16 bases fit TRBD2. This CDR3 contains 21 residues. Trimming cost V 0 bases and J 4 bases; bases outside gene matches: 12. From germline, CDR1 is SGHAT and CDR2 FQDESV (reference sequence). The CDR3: CASSLASAGLAGGPPYNEQFF. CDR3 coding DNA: TGTGCCAGCAGCTTAGCCTCCGCGGGACTAGCGGGAGGGCCTCCGTACAATGAGCAGTTCTTC.

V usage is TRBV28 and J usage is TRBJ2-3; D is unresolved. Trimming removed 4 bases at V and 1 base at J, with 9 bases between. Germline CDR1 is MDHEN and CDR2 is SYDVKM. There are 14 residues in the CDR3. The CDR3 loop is CASSSIDRTDTQYF. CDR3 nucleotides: TGTGCCAGCAGTTCAATAGACCGCACAGATACGCAGTATTTT.

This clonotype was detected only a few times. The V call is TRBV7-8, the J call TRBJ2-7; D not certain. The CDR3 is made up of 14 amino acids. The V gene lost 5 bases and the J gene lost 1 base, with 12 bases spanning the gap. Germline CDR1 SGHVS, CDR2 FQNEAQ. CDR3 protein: CASSPYGPSYEQYF. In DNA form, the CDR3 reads TGTGCCAGCAGCCCATATGGCCCTTCCTACGAGCAGTACTTC. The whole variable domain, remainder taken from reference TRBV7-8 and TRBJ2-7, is GAGVSQSPRYKVAKRGQDVALRCDPISGHVSLFWYQQALGQGPEFLTYFQNEAQLDKSGLPSDRFFAERPEGSVSTLKIQRTQQEDSAVYLCASSPYGPSYEQYFGPGTRLTVT.

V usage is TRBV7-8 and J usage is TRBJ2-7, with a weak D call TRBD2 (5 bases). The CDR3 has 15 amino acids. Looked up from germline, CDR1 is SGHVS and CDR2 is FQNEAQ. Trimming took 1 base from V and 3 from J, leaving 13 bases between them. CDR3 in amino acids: CASSLVARQLYEQYF. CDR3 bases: TGTGCCAGCAGCTTAGTAGCGCGCCAGCTCTACGAGCAGTACTTC.

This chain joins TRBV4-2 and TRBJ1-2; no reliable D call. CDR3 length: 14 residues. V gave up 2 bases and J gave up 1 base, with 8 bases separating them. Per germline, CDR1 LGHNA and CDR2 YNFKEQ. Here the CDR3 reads CASSQLQDNYGYTF. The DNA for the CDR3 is TGTGCCAGCAGCCAACTCCAGGATAACTATGGCTACACCTTC.

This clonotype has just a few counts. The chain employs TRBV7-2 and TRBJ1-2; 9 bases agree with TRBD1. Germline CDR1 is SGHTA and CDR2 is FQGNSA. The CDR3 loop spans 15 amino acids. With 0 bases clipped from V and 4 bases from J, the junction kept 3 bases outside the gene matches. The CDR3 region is CASSLAGQGLYGYTF. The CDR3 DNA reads TGTGCCAGCAGCTTAGCGGGACAGGGCCTCTATGGCTACACCTTC.

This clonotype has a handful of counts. This CDR3 is CASSWGESRYNSYEQYF. DNA of the CDR3: TGTGCCAGCAGCTGGGGGGAGTCACGCTATAACTCCTACGAGCAGTACTTC. The chain uses TRBV9 and TRBJ2-7; D perhaps matches TRBD2 (6 bases). V was clipped by 4 bases and J by 0 bases, with 20 bases between them. This CDR3 spans 17 amino acids. Germline V CDR1 and CDR2: SGDLS, YYNGEE. The full variable domain, with the rest looked up from reference TRBV9 and TRBJ2-7, is DSGVTQTPKHLITATGQRVTLRCSPRSGDLSVYWYQQSLDQGLQFLIQYYNGEERAKGNILERFSAQQFPDLHSELNLSSLELGDSALYFCASSWGESRYNSYEQYFGPGTRLTVT.